The entry that follows covers one T cell receptor (beta chain) sequence. The data were taken from a study of control samples from healthy donors and cancer patients. Here immunoSEQ multiplex PCR was the method, and the copy in TCRdb shows in-frame clones only, minus some. The top ten clones hold 7.1% of a sample with more than 140,000 clones, about 90% of them seen once. In germline, CDR1 is KGHSH, CDR2 LQKENI. CDR3 size: 14 residues. Germline trimming cut 6 bases from V and 6 bases from J; bases unmatched to any gene: 11. The chain combines TRBV18 with TRBJ2-7; the match to TRBD1 covers 7 bases. The sequencing sample was made of blood. This TCR was sampled from a man aged 18 to 35 in good health. CDR3 sequence (DNA): TGTGCCAGCTCCCCAACAGGGGCGGGCGGCGAGCAGTACTTC. Amino acids: CASSPTGAGGEQYF.